The clone carrying this T cell receptor beta chain has at least ten counts. The entry originates in a study of T-cell reconstitution after alpha-beta-depleted transplantation in children. The authors prepared the TCRbeta library with unique molecular identifiers. From the PCR reads, TCRdb called clonotypes with MiXCR, one entry per CDR3 protein. The sample holds approximately 340,000 distinct CDR3 sequences, 10% seen once. This CDR3 has 11 residues. CDR1 and CDR2 from the germline V gene are SGHTA and FQGNSA. V dropped 4 bases and J dropped 8 bases, with 6 bases sitting between them. Sample: PBMCs from the stem cell graft donor, taken from the stem cell graft. The TCR comes from a human donor who donated a stem cell graft to a child with acute lymphoblastic leukemia. The V gene is TRBV7-2, the J gene TRBJ2-1, with no clear D. The CDR3 sequence is CASSSKYEQFF. The CDR3 DNA reads as TGTGCCAGCAGCTCAAAATATGAGCAGTTCTTC.